The 15 T cell receptor beta chains given below trace back to one sample, sequenced in a study of a mutant IDH1 vaccine in newly diagnosed glioma. No antigen has been identified for these receptors. Noted time point: week 11, during vaccination. Each dose of the vaccine consisted of 300 ug of mutant IDH1 20-mer peptide, with topical imiquimod. TCRdb keeps only in-frame clones here, not all; method: immunoSEQ multiplex PCR. The sample includes 50,000 to 65,000 clones, 91% of them seen just once. Specimen: PBMCs, collected from a glioma patient whose treatment included an IDH1 peptide vaccine. These TCRs come from a man aged 50 to 60 with glioma.

The chain employs TRBV7-2 and TRBJ1-4; D not certain. The CDR3 has 14 amino acids. CDR1 and CDR2 (germline): SGHTA, FQGNSA. Trimming shortened V by 0 bases and J by 2 bases, and 4 bases separated the two germline ends. The CDR3 sequence: CASSLAGTNEKLFF. The CDR3 nucleotides are TGTGCCAGCAGCTTAGCAGGGACTAATGAAAAACTGTTTTTT.

The rearrangement joins TRBV27 to TRBJ2-5; a possible D gene is TRBD1 (5 bases). This CDR3 region has 15 residues. Trimming cost V 8 bases and J 5 bases, with 21 bases left between them. Germline CDR1 and CDR2: MNHEY and SMNVEV (reference sequence). This chain's CDR3 is CASHPSGRVRETQYF. The DNA of the CDR3 is TGTGCCAGCCACCCTTCCGGCAGGGTTCGGGAGACCCAGTACTTC.

The genes are TRBV27 and TRBJ2-3, with unresolved D. Per the germline V gene, CDR1 is MNHEY and CDR2 is SMNVEV (reference sequence). The CDR3 sequence is 13 residues long. Trimming left V 3 bases short and J 6 bases short, with 10 bases between. CDR3 nucleotide sequence: TGTGCCAGCAGTTTCCGCCGAGTGGATACGCAGTATTTT. Its translation is CASSFRRVDTQYF.

The J gene is TRBJ2-7, the V gene TRBV29-1; 10 positions match TRBD1. The CDR3 sequence is 13 residues long. V shed 7 bases, J shed 2 bases, and the junction held 5 bases outside the gene matches. Germline assignment: CDR1 SQVTM and CDR2 ANQGSEA. The CDR3 DNA sequence: TGCAGCGCATCGGGACAGGGGACCTACGAGCAGTACTTC. Translation gives CSASGQGTYEQYF.

This chain links TRBV10-2 with TRBJ1-1; D is perhaps TRBD1 (5 bases). Germline V lookup: CDR1 WSHSY, CDR2 SAAADI. The CDR3 has 13 residues. V was cut by 6 bases and J by 6 bases, with 14 bases left in between. The CDR3 loop is CASRDQGGAEAFF. CDR3 coding DNA: TGCGCCAGCAGAGATCAGGGTGGGGCTGAAGCTTTCTTT.

The gene calls are TRBV20-1 and TRBJ1-1; D unresolved. V was clipped by 3 bases and J by 7 bases, with 9 bases between them. The germline gives CDR1 DFQATT, CDR2 SNEGSKA (reference sequence). This CDR3 contains 11 residues. The CDR3: CSASRSSEAFF. The CDR3, as DNA: TGCAGTGCTAGTAGGTCCAGTGAAGCTTTCTTT.

The chain recombines TRBV2 with TRBJ1-2, with TRBD1 as a possible D gene (5 bases). Germline CDR1 and CDR2: SNHLY and FYNNEI. V shed 1 base and J shed 5 bases, with 5 bases lying between them. The CDR3 loop spans 12 amino acids. The DNA for the CDR3 is TGTGCCAGCAGTGAAGACAGGTATGGCTACACCTTC. Its protein product is CASSEDRYGYTF.

V usage is TRBV28 and J usage is TRBJ1-4; D ambiguous. V was pared by 6 bases and J by 2 bases, with 13 bases between. Per the germline V gene, CDR1 is MDHEN and CDR2 is SYDVKM. CDR3 length: 15 amino acids. In nucleotides, the CDR3 is TGTGCCAGCAGCATGTTCGGTCCGACTAATGAAAAACTGTTTTTT. It specifies CASSMFGPTNEKLFF.

This clone was recorded only once. V and J are TRBV28 and TRBJ2-7, with D possibly matching TRBD2 (5 bases). The CDR3 consists of 12 residues. The germline V and J ends were trimmed by 6 bases and 9 bases, with 15 bases remaining between them. In germline, CDR1 is MDHEN, CDR2 SYDVKM. As DNA, the CDR3 is TGTGCCAGCAGCGGTGGTGGCGAGGGGCAGTACTTC. This translates into CASSGGGEGQYF.

The rearrangement links TRBV2 to TRBJ1-2, with D perhaps matching TRBD1 (6 bases). The germline CDR1 and CDR2 sequences are SNHLY and FYNNEI. The CDR3 is 13 amino acids. With 9 bases removed from V and 2 bases from J, the gap between germline ends came to 13 bases. CDR3 in DNA: TGTGCCAGTTTAGGACAGAACAACTATGGCTACACCTTC. Protein: CASLGQNNYGYTF.

The chain links TRBV9 to TRBJ2-2, with TRBD2 identical over 13 bases. The CDR3 is made up of 18 amino acids. With 0 bases clipped from V and 3 bases from J, the junction kept 5 bases outside the gene matches. Germline CDR1 SGDLS, CDR2 YYNGEE. CDR3 region: CASSVAVLAGGYTGELFF. CDR3 nucleotide sequence: TGTGCCAGCAGCGTAGCTGTACTAGCGGGAGGGTACACCGGGGAGCTGTTTTTT. Using reference TRBV9 and TRBJ2-2 for the parts outside the CDR3, the full variable domain is DSGVTQTPKHLITATGQRVTLRCSPRSGDLSVYWYQQSLDQGLQFLIQYYNGEERAKGNILERFSAQQFPDLHSELNLSSLELGDSALYFCASSVAVLAGGYTGELFFGEGSRLTVL.

This clone was seen just once. The genes are TRBV6-5 and TRBJ1-6; D gene unclear. V lost 5 bases and J 8 bases, leaving 16 bases between the germline ends. In germline, CDR1 is MNHEY, CDR2 SVGAGI. The CDR3 is 15 residues long. CDR3 in amino acids: CASSPPAGRHSPLHF. As DNA, the CDR3 is TGTGCCAGCAGTCCCCCCGCGGGTCGCCATTCACCCCTCCACTTT.

This chain connects TRBV10-3 to TRBJ1-1; 12 nucleotides line up with TRBD1. Trimming cost V 6 bases and J 5 bases; bases outside gene matches: 4. Germline V gives CDR1 ENHRY, CDR2 SYGVKD. CDR3 length: 14 residues. The CDR3 sequence is CAIRGQGARTEAFF. The CDR3 coding sequence is TGTGCCATCAGGGGACAGGGGGCGAGGACTGAAGCTTTCTTT.

This clone was counted a single time. The rearrangement uses TRBV5-6 and TRBJ1-1, with 9 bases identical to TRBD1. Germline assignment: CDR1 SGHDT and CDR2 YYEEEE. The CDR3 loop spans 13 amino acids. The trim removed 0 bases at V and 10 bases at J, leaving 4 bases unmatched. The DNA of the CDR3 is TGTGCCAGCAGCTTGGCCGGGACAGGGTTAGCTTTCTTT. Translated: CASSLAGTGLAFF. Based on the CDR3 plus reference TRBV5-6 and TRBJ1-1, the full variable domain is DAGVTQSPTHLIKTRGQQVTLRCSPKSGHDTVSWYQQALGQGPQFIFQYYEEEERQRGNFPDRFSGHQFPNYSSELNVNALLLGDSALYLCASSLAGTGLAFFGQGTRLTVV.

The genes are TRBV12-1 and TRBJ1-2; the table gives TRBD1 as D, unverified against the DNA. TRBV12-1 is tagged as a pseudogene. The CDR3 spans 17 residues. The CDR3, as DNA: TGTGCCAGCAGCTTTGGGGGCCCGCGGACAGGCTTCTATGGCTACACCTTC. This translates into CASSFGGPRTGFYGYTF.